A selection of T cell receptor beta chains follows, all from one sample in a study of T-cell reconstitution after alpha-beta-depleted transplantation in children. TCRdb re-called the PCR reads with MiXCR, one entry per CDR3 protein. Of a few hundred thousand distinct CDR3 sequences listed, over 8% are singletons. Sequences were derived from PBMCs from the stem cell graft donor, sampled from the stem cell graft. These receptor sequences come from a human donor who donated a stem cell graft to a child with SCID. Each CDR3 is given with its conserved first and last residue. The order of the fields is V gene, clone size, J gene, D gene, CDR3 DNA, CDR3 protein. D genes are given only for firm matches. Expanded clones are given a class, and other clones once, few, many or no size at all.

TRBV18,few,TRBJ1-6,.,TGTGCCAGCTCACCCCAGGGTGAATCACCCCTCCACTTT,CASSPQGESPLHF
TRBV5-1,few,TRBJ2-7,.,TGCGCCAGCAGCTTGAGTCTCAGGGAGACCGAGCAGTACTTC,CASSLSLRETEQYF
TRBV27,.,TRBJ1-1,.,TGTGCCAGCAGTCAGCCGGGCCTGGGATTCGCTTTCTTT,CASSQPGLGFAFF
TRBV7-8,.,TRBJ1-1,TRBD1,TGTGCCAGCAGCTTCGACAGGGGTGGGACTGAAGCTTTCTTT,CASSFDRGGTEAFF
TRBV27,many,TRBJ2-3,.,TGTGCCAGCAGTTTTTGGGTTGGATTTCCAGATACGCAGTATTTT,CASSFWVGFPDTQYF
TRBV10-3,.,TRBJ2-3,TRBD2,TGTGCCATCAGGGCATCTAGCGGGGGGAACACAGATACGCAGTATTTT,CAIRASSGGNTDTQYF
TRBV9,few,TRBJ2-7,TRBD1,TGTGCCAGCAGCGCGGGGACAGAAGTAACCTACGAGCAGTACTTC,CASSAGTEVTYEQYF
TRBV20-1,.,TRBJ2-4,.,TGCTGTGCTAGAGAATGGGGGCGGACCCTAGCCAAAAACATTCAGTACTTC,CCAREWGRTLAKNIQYF
TRBV5-1,few,TRBJ2-7,TRBD1,TGCGCCAGCAGCTTGCCTCCTCTTAGGGACAGCTCCTACGAGCAGTACTTC,CASSLPPLRDSSYEQYF
TRBV2,few,TRBJ2-7,.,TGTGCCAGCAGTATATACTACGAGCAGTACTTC,CASSIYYEQYF
TRBV7-8,.,TRBJ2-5,TRBD1,TGTGCCAGCAGCTACAGGACAGGGCCGGATTTGGAAGAGACCCAGTACTTC,CASSYRTGPDLEETQYF
TRBV3-1,.,TRBJ2-5,TRBD2,TGTGCCAGCAGCCCACCCACCGGGGGGACAGAGACCCAGTACTTC,CASSPPTGGTETQYF
TRBV12-3/TRBV12-4,.,TRBJ1-5,.,TGTGCCAGCAGTCTGGCGGAGCAGCCCCAGCATTTT,CASSLAEQPQHF
TRBV5-1,few,TRBJ2-1,.,TGCGCCAGCAGCCCCGACCCTAGCAGCTACAATGAGCAGTTCTTC,CASSPDPSSYNEQFF
TRBV6-1,many,TRBJ1-2,TRBD1,TGTGCCAGCAACCCGACAGGGAGGGATGGCTACACCTTC,CASNPTGRDGYTF
TRBV12-3/TRBV12-4,.,TRBJ2-2,.,TGTGCCAGCCAAGGTACCCGCGGGATCGGGGAGCTGTTTTTT,CASQGTRGIGELFF
TRBV5-1,many,TRBJ2-1,.,TGCGCCAGCAGCTTGGCGTCTGCCCTCAATGAGCAGTTCTTC,CASSLASALNEQFF
TRBV4-1,few,TRBJ2-5,.,TGCGCCAGCAGCCAATCTAACCAGGTGGTTCGAGAGACCCAGTACTTC,CASSQSNQVVRETQYF
TRBV12-3/TRBV12-4,few,TRBJ2-2,.,TGTGCCAGCAACAGGGGAGGCACCGGGGAGCTGTTTTTT,CASNRGGTGELFF
TRBV3-1,many,TRBJ2-3,.,TGTGAAGTGCGAGACACAGATACGCAGTATTTT,CEVRDTDTQYF
TRBV9,.,TRBJ2-7,TRBD2,TGTGCCAGCTCCCGGGAGGGTGTCCCCTACGAGCAGTACTTC,CASSREGVPYEQYF
TRBV5-1,.,TRBJ1-5,.,TGCGCCAGCAGCCGGGACGTAAATCAGCCCCAGCATTTT,CASSRDVNQPQHF
TRBV12-3/TRBV12-4,few,TRBJ2-2,TRBD1,TGTGCCAGCAGTACAGGGGTATGGGAGCTGTTTTTT,CASSTGVWELFF
TRBV5-1,.,TRBJ2-1,.,TGCGCCAGCAGACAGGACACGCTTGAGCAGTTCTTC,CASRQDTLEQFF
TRBV7-2,many,TRBJ2-1,TRBD2,TGTGCCAGCAGCGTAGACGGCGGGGGGTCCTACAATGAGCAGTTCTTC,CASSVDGGGSYNEQFF
TRBV7-6,many,TRBJ1-3,.,TGTGCCAGCAGCTTAGGAGATGGTTCTGGAAACACCATATATTTT,CASSLGDGSGNTIYF
TRBV7-9,few,TRBJ1-2,.,TGTGCCAGCAGCTTAAACCAAAATGGCTACACCTTC,CASSLNQNGYTF
TRBV12-3/TRBV12-4,few,TRBJ1-2,.,TGTGCCAGCAGTTATAGACCGGGGGACAACTATGGCTACACCTTC,CASSYRPGDNYGYTF
TRBV12-3/TRBV12-4,.,TRBJ1-2,.,TGTGCCAGCAGTTCCCCGGGACGGTACTATGGCTACACCTTC,CASSSPGRYYGYTF